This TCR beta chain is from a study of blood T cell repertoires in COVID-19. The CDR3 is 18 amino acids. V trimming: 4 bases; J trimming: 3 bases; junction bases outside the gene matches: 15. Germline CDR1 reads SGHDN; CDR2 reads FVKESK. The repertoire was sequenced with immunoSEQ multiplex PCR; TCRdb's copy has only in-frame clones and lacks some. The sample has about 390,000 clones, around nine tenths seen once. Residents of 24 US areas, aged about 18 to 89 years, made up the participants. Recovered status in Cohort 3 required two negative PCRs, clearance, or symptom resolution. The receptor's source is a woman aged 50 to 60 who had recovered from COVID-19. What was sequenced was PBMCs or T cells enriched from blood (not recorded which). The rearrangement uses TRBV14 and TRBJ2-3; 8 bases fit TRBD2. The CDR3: CASSRQNGQRGKTDTQYF. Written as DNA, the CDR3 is TGTGCCAGCAGCCGACAAAATGGCCAGCGGGGGAAAACAGATACGCAGTATTTT. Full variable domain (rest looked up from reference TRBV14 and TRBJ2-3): EAGVTQFPSHSVIEKGQTVTLRCDPISGHDNLYWYRRVMGKEIKFLLHFVKESKQDESGMPNNRFLAERTGGTYSTLKVQPAELEDSGVYFCASSRQNGQRGKTDTQYFGPGTRLTVL.